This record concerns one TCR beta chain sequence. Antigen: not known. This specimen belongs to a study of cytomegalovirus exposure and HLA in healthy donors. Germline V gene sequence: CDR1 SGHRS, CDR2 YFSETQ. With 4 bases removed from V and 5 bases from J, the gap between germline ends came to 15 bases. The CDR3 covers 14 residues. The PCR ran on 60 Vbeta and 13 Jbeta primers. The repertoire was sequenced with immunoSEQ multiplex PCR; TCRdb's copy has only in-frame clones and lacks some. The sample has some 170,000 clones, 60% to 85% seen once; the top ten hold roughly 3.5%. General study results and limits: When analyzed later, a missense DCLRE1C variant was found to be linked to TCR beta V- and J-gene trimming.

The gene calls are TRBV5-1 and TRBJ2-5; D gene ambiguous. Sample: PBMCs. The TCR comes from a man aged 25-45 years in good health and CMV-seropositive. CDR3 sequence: CASSLGEVGETQYF. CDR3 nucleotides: TGCGCCAGCAGCCTAGGAGAGGTCGGTGAGACCCAGTACTTC.